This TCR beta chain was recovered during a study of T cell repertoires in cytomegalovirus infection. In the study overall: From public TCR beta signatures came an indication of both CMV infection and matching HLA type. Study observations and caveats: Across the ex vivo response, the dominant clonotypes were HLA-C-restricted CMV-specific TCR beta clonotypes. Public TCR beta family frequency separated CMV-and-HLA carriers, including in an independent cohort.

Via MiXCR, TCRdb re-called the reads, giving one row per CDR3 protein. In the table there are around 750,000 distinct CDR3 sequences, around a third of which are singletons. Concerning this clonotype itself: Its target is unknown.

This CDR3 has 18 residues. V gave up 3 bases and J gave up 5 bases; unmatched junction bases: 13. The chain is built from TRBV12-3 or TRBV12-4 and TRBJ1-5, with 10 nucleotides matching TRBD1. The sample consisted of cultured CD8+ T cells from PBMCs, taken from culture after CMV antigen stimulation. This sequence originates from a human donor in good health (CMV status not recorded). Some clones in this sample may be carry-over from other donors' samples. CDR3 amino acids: CASSFGTGDPDGDQPQHF. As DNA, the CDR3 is TGTGCCAGCAGTTTCGGGACAGGGGACCCGGATGGAGATCAGCCCCAGCATTTT.